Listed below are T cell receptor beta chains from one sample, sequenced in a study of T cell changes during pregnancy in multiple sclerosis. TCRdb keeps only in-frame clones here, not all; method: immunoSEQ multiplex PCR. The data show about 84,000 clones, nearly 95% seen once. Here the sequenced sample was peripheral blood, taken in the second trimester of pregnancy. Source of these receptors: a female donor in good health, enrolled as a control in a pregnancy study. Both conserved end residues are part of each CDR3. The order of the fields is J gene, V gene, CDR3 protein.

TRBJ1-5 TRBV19 CASSIRDGGQPQHF
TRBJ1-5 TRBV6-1 CASRASGNSNQPQHF
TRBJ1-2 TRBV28 CASRGGDNYGYTF
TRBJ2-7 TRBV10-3 CAIRGRGPEYEQYF
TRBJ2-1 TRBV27 CASSLGLAGYNEQFF
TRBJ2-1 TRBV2 CASSDELASSYNEQFF
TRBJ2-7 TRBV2 CASEAGAAVEQYF
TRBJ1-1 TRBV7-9 CASSKTSGGHTEAFF
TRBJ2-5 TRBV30 CAWSVLSSGTQYF
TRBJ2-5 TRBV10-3 CAISESTGAVRETQYF
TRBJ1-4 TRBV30 CAWSARNEKLFF
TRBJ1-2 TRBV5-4 CASSLPGIQSNYGYTF
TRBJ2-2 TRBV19 CASSIDREGSGELFF
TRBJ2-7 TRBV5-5 CASTGQDYEQYF
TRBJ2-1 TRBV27 CASSPYLGTKYNEQFF
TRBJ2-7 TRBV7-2 CASSSWTTSPSYEQYF
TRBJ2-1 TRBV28 CASNPGSYNEQFF
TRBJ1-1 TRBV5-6 CASSTAGESWNTEAFF
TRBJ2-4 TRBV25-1 CASSVLPGDF
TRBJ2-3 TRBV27 CASSLSSGSSTDTQYF
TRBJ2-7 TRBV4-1 CASSHPGQGSYEQYF
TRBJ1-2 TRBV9 CASSVGSGNYGYTF
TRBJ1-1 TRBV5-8 CASTLRGEAFF
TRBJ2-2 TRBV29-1 CSVWGPNTGELFF
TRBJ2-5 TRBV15 CATSGGGVRIEQYF
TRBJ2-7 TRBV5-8 CASSFRGYEQYF
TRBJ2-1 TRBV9 CASSRTGTINNEQFF
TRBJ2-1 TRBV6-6 CASSYRGGAMNNEQFF
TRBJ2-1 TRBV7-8 CASSLVREDNEQFF
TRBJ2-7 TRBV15 CATSQDSYEQYF
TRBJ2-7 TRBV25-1 CASSHGTLGDYEQYF
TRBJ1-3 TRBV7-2 CASSLSRSSGNTIYF